A single sample gave rise to the 19 T cell receptor beta chains below, sequenced in a study of T cell clones after liver transplantation. Repertoires were generated with immunoSEQ multiplex PCR, while TCRdb's copy carries only in-frame clones and drops some. The sample lists 53,000 or so clones, about 88% occurring once. The sample here was CD4+ T cells from blood, taken before liver transplant. Source of these receptors: a human donor who received a liver transplant.

The chain is built from TRBV6-5 and TRBJ2-1, with D hard to call. Germline loops: CDR1 MNHEY, CDR2 SVGAGI. Trimming took off 8 bases at V and 9 bases at J, with 14 bases between the two ends. There are 12 residues in the CDR3. In DNA, the CDR3 is TGTGCCAGCTCCTCCCCCCGGAGTGAGCAGTTCTTC. It specifies CASSSPRSEQFF.

This clone counts as medium-sized. The rearrangement links TRBV18 to TRBJ2-5; TRBD1 aligns across 8 bases. The J segment lost 7 bases and the V segment lost 0 bases, leaving 10 bases of the junction unmatched. This CDR3 is 16 amino acids long. Germline V lookup: CDR1 KGHSH, CDR2 LQKENI. The CDR3 DNA follows: TGTGCCAGCTCACCACCCTCAGGGGGCGCGAGGGGGACCCAGTACTTC. Its protein is CASSPPSGGARGTQYF.

The chain carries TRBV25-1 and TRBJ1-6; 7 nucleotides line up with TRBD1. This CDR3 spans 15 amino acids. The germline V gene has CDR1 MGHDK and CDR2 SYGVNS. The V segment lost 4 bases and the J segment 8 bases; nucleotides outside the gene matches: 8. CDR3 DNA sequence: TGTGCCAGCAGTGCCTGGGACAGCATAGATTCACCCCTCCACTTT. This sequence encodes CASSAWDSIDSPLHF.

The chain has TRBV5-1 and TRBJ2-7; D might be TRBD1 (6 bases). V gave up 4 bases and J gave up 5 bases, with 22 bases separating them. Germline CDR1 is SGHRS and CDR2 is YFSETQ. The CDR3 is 16 amino acids. This chain's CDR3 is CASSAGLGRGANEQYF. Written as DNA, the CDR3 is TGCGCCAGCAGCGCCGGTCTGGGCAGGGGCGCCAACGAGCAGTACTTC. The whole variable domain, remainder taken from reference TRBV5-1 and TRBJ2-7, is KAGVTQTPRYLIKTRGQQVTLSCSPISGHRSVSWYQQTPGQGLQFLFEYFSETQRNKGNFPGRFSGRQFSNSRSEMNVSTLELGDSALYLCASSAGLGRGANEQYFGPGTRLTVT.

The chain combines TRBV11-2 with TRBJ2-3; TRBD2 matches at 7 bases. With V trimmed by 7 bases and J by 5 bases, 9 bases remained unmatched. The CDR3 totals 14 residues. Germline CDR1 SGHAT, CDR2 FQNNGV. The CDR3 protein is CASTPSGVGDTQYF. The CDR3 DNA follows: TGTGCCAGCACCCCGAGCGGGGTGGGAGATACGCAGTATTTT.

The J gene is TRBJ2-1, the V gene TRBV28; D remains unclear. V was shortened by 6 bases and J by 8 bases, with 8 bases between the two germline ends. The CDR3 sequence is 11 residues long. Germline CDR1 MDHEN, CDR2 SYDVKM. CDR3 sequence: CASRRLDEQFF. The DNA of the CDR3 is TGTGCCAGCAGGAGACTCGATGAGCAGTTCTTC.

CDR3 in DNA: TGTGCCAGCAGCAGAGTGGCGGGAGGGTTGGAGACCCAGTACTTC. It encodes CASSRVAGGLETQYF. The chain employs TRBV9 and TRBJ2-5; TRBD2 matches 9 bases. The trim removed 4 bases at V and 5 bases at J, leaving 9 bases unmatched. Germline CDR1 is SGDLS and CDR2 is YYNGEE. This CDR3 is 15 amino acids long.

The chain combines TRBV11-1 with TRBJ1-1, with 7 bases that match TRBD1. Germline-derived CDR1 and CDR2 are SGHAT and FQDESV (reference sequence). This CDR3 region has 13 residues. Trimming cost V 5 bases and J 6 bases; bases outside gene matches: 6. The CDR3 sequence is CASSPDRSPEAFF. DNA for the CDR3: TGTGCCAGCAGCCCGGACAGGAGCCCTGAAGCTTTCTTT.

This chain connects TRBV29-1 to TRBJ2-3, with 10 bases matching TRBD1. The germline gives CDR1 SQVTM, CDR2 ANQGSEA. There are 13 residues in the CDR3. V lost 6 bases and J lost 4; bases outside the gene matches: 4. The CDR3 region has the DNA TGCAGCGTCATCGGACAGGGGGCAGATACGCAGTATTTT. This gives the protein CSVIGQGADTQYF.

The chain combines TRBV2 with TRBJ1-5; 7 nucleotides align to TRBD1. V lost 7 bases, J lost 4 bases, and 10 bases stayed unmatched. Looked up from germline, CDR1 is SNHLY and CDR2 is FYNNEI. There are 15 residues in the CDR3. The CDR3 sequence is CASNKRQGGNQPQHF. Here the CDR3 DNA reads TGTGCCAGCAACAAACGACAGGGTGGAAATCAGCCCCAGCATTTT.

The chain has TRBV6-4 and TRBJ1-2, with TRBD1 matching over 8 bases. Per the germline V gene, CDR1 is MRHNA and CDR2 is SNTAGT. CDR3 length equals 14 residues. Unmatched junction bases numbered 1, after V lost 1 base and J lost 3 bases. In nucleotides, the CDR3 is TGTGCCAGCAGTGACTGGACAGGGCACTATGGCTACACCTTC. Translation: CASSDWTGHYGYTF.

The CDR3 loop is CASSQGGLAGVRTGELFF. The CDR3 DNA reads as TGCGCCAGCAGCCAAGGGGGACTAGCGGGGGTGCGTACCGGGGAGCTGTTTTTT. This sequence joins TRBV4-1 and TRBJ2-2; TRBD2 matches at 14 bases. V was clipped by 1 base and J by 5 bases; unmatched bases: 6. In germline, CDR1 is MGHRA, CDR2 YSYEKL. The CDR3 runs 18 residues.

J is TRBJ1-2 and V is TRBV5-6; D call uncertain. The CDR3 consists of 12 residues. Germline V gene data show CDR1 as SGHDT and CDR2 as YYEEEE. V was pared by 4 bases and J by 7 bases, with 11 bases between. The CDR3 loop reads CASSPGHPGYTF. Here the CDR3 DNA reads TGTGCCAGCAGCCCGGGTCACCCTGGCTACACCTTC.

For this clone: At the DNA level, this CDR3 is encoded by other sequences in the same sample as well. The chain combines TRBV28 with TRBJ2-7; D is undetermined. V was trimmed by 5 bases and J by 4 bases, leaving 6 bases between them. The CDR3 totals 11 residues. Per the germline V gene, CDR1 is MDHEN and CDR2 is SYDVKM. The CDR3 coding sequence is TGTGCCAGCAGTCTGTTTTACGAGCAGTACTTC. It encodes CASSLFYEQYF.

The J gene is TRBJ2-7, the V gene TRBV6-5; 7 bases are a match to TRBD1. Germline V lookup: CDR1 MNHEY, CDR2 SVGAGI. Trimming cost V 5 bases and J 7 bases; bases outside gene matches: 11. CDR3 size: 14 residues. The CDR3 bases are TGTGCCAGCAGTCTGGGGTCAGGGGGAAGGGAGCAGTACTTC. Protein sequence: CASSLGSGGREQYF.

The J gene is TRBJ2-7, the V gene TRBV30; D not certain. The CDR3 sequence is 11 residues long. Trimming cost V 5 bases and J 7 bases, with 12 bases left between them. Germline loops: CDR1 GTSNPN, CDR2 SVGIG (reference sequence). CDR3 DNA sequence: TGTGCCTGGGGGCCTACCTCTGAGCAGTACTTC. Translating gives CAWGPTSEQYF.

V gene TRBV5-1 combines with J gene TRBJ2-7; 11 nucleotides agree with TRBD2. Germline V gene sequence: CDR1 SGHRS, CDR2 YFSETQ. Trimming cost V 4 bases and J 2 bases; bases outside gene matches: 8. This CDR3 comprises 16 residues. CDR3 sequence reads: CASSATTSGAPYEQYF. DNA for the CDR3: TGCGCCAGCAGCGCAACGACTAGCGGGGCCCCCTACGAGCAGTACTTC.

The V gene is TRBV5-1, the J gene TRBJ2-3; the D is unclear. Germline values: CDR1 SGHRS, CDR2 YFSETQ. This CDR3 region has 15 residues. V was clipped by 0 bases and J by 0 bases, with 8 bases between them. CDR3 nucleotide sequence: TGCGCCAGCAGCTTGGGTATTGCTAGCACAGATACGCAGTATTTT. Its translation: CASSLGIASTDTQYF. Full variable domain (rest looked up from reference TRBV5-1 and TRBJ2-3): KAGVTQTPRYLIKTRGQQVTLSCSPISGHRSVSWYQQTPGQGLQFLFEYFSETQRNKGNFPGRFSGRQFSNSRSEMNVSTLELGDSALYLCASSLGIASTDTQYFGPGTRLTVL.

The chain recombines TRBV21-1 with TRBJ2-7; no check of the table's D call, TRBD2, against the DNA was made. TRBV21-1 is deemed a pseudogene. This CDR3 spans 15 amino acids. CDR3 nucleotides: TGTGCCAGCAGCCCCACCGGACTACCCGACGGCGAGCAGTACTTC. Its protein product is CASSPTGLPDGEQYF.